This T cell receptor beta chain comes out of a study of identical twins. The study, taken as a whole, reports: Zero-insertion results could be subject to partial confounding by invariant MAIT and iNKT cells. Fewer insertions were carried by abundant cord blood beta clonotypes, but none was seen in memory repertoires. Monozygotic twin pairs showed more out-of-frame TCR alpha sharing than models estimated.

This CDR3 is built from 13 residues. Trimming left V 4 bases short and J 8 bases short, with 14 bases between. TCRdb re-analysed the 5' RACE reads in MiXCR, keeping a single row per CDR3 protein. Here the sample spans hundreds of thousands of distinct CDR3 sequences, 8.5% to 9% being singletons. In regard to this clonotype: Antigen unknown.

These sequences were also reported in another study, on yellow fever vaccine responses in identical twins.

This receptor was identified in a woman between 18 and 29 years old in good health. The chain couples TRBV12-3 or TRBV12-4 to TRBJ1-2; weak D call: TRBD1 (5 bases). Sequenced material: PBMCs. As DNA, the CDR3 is TGTGCCAGCAGTTCTGCTAGATGGGGGGGCTACACCTTC. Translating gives CASSSARWGGYTF.